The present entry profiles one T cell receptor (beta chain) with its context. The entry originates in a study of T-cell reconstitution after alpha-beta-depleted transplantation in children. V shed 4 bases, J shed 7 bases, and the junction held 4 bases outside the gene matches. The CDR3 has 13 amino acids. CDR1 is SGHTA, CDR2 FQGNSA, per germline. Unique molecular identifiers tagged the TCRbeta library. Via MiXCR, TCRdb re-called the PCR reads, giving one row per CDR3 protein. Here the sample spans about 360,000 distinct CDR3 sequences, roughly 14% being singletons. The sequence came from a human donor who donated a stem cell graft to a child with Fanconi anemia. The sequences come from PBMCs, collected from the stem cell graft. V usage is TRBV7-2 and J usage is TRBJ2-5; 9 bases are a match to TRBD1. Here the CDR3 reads CASSSAGQGTQYF. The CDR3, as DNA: TGTGCCAGCAGCTCCGCGGGACAGGGGACCCAGTACTTC.